Listed here are 21 T cell receptor beta chains from one sample, sequenced in a study of graft-versus-host responses after intestinal transplantation. Assay used: immunoSEQ multiplex PCR; TCRdb lists only in-frame clones, some missing. The sample has about 110,000 clones, about 94% seen once. Their antigens are not known. The starting material was unstimulated CD8+ T cells sorted from spleen or lymph node cells, obtained before intestinal transplant. Source of these receptors: a human donor who received an intestinal transplant.

The chain joins TRBV6-5 to TRBJ1-2; D might be TRBD1 (5 bases). The V end lost 2 bases, the J end lost 8 bases, and 12 bases lay between the germline ends. This CDR3 has 13 amino acids. Germline CDR1 reads MNHEY; CDR2 reads SVGAGI. In DNA, the CDR3 is TGTGCCAGCAGTTACGGGGACGGGGCCGGCTACACCTTC. Protein sequence: CASSYGDGAGYTF.

This sequence joins TRBV28 and TRBJ2-5, with D perhaps TRBD2 (6 bases). The CDR3 consists of 14 residues. Germline values: CDR1 MDHEN, CDR2 SYDVKM. With 5 bases removed from V and 2 bases from J, the gap between germline ends came to 12 bases. CDR3 loop: CASSQPGLQETQYF. CDR3 nucleotides: TGTGCCAGCAGTCAACCGGGACTTCAAGAGACCCAGTACTTC. The full variable domain, with the rest looked up from reference TRBV28 and TRBJ2-5, is DVKVTQSSRYLVKRTGEKVFLECVQDMDHENMFWYRQDPGLGLRLIYFSYDVKMKEKGDIPEGYSVSREKKERFSLILESASTNQTSMYLCASSQPGLQETQYFGPGTRLLVL.

This clone showed up just once. V usage is TRBV7-6 and J usage is TRBJ1-1; 9 bases match TRBD1. CDR3 length equals 13 residues. V lost 3 bases, J lost 9 bases, and 5 bases stayed unmatched. Germline CDR1 reads SGHVS; CDR2 reads FNYEAQ. The CDR3: CASSFGTGNQAFF. CDR3 nucleotide sequence: TGTGCCAGCAGCTTTGGGACAGGGAATCAAGCTTTCTTT.

The V call is TRBV19, the J call TRBJ1-1; no clear D gene. V shed 5 bases and J shed 7 bases, with 8 bases lying between them. The CDR3 loop spans 11 amino acids. Germline assignment: CDR1 LNHDA and CDR2 SQIVND (reference sequence). This chain's CDR3 is CASSLVHEAFF. The CDR3 coding sequence is TGTGCCAGTAGTCTGGTCCATGAAGCTTTCTTT.

The chain joins TRBV7-9 to TRBJ2-2, with TRBD2 identical over 9 bases. The CDR3 contains 15 residues. The germline gives CDR1 SEHNR, CDR2 FQNEAQ (reference sequence). The ends lost 8 bases at V and 6 bases at J; junction bases unmatched: 10. This chain's CDR3 is CASHTGTSQPGELFF. The DNA of the CDR3 is TGTGCCAGCCACACCGGGACTAGCCAACCCGGGGAGCTGTTTTTT.

The chain is built from TRBV10-2 and TRBJ2-7; no definite D call. Germline V gene sequence: CDR1 WSHSY, CDR2 SAAADI. CDR3 length: 12 amino acids. Trimming took off 4 bases at V and 3 bases at J, with 7 bases between the two ends. Here the CDR3 reads CASSVSDYEQYF. The CDR3 DNA sequence: TGCGCCAGCAGTGTAAGTGACTACGAGCAGTACTTC.

This sequence joins TRBV2 and TRBJ1-1; D not certain. CDR1 SNHLY and CDR2 FYNNEI come from the germline V gene. V was clipped by 8 bases and J by 0 bases, with 13 bases between them. This CDR3 is 14 amino acids long. CDR3 DNA: TGTGCCAGCTGGGAACGACCCATGAACACTGAAGCTTTCTTT. Its translation is CASWERPMNTEAFF.

This clone showed up just once. The CDR3 nucleotides read TGTGCCAGCGTTGATGGGGCCAACGTCCTGACTTTC. Its protein product is CASVDGANVLTF. The V gene is TRBV9, the J gene TRBJ2-6; D is undetermined. The germline V gene encodes CDR1 SGDLS and CDR2 YYNGEE. V lost 7 bases and J lost 3, with 5 bases in between. There are 12 residues in the CDR3.

This clone was seen more than once but under ten times. The chain combines TRBV7-9 with TRBJ1-3; 11 bases map to TRBD1. Unmatched junction bases numbered 4, after V lost 5 bases and J lost 4 bases. Germline V lookup: CDR1 SEHNR, CDR2 FQNEAQ (reference sequence). The CDR3 is 15 amino acids. The CDR3 DNA sequence: TGTGCCAGCAGCCGGACAGGGGGCACAGGAAACACCATATATTTT. Translated: CASSRTGGTGNTIYF.

The chain's CDR3 is CASSLTDWGPQHF. The CDR3 region has the DNA TGTGCCAGCTCACTTACGGACTGGGGGCCCCAGCATTTT. The rearrangement links TRBV18 to TRBJ1-5; D call uncertain. The V end was cut by 4 bases, the J end by 9 bases, with 13 bases between. Germline-derived CDR1 and CDR2 are KGHSH and LQKENI. This CDR3 contains 13 residues.

CDR3 nucleotide sequence: TGTGCCAGCAGCGTAGGGGGCGGGACCAGCACAGATACGCAGTATTTT. Protein: CASSVGGGTSTDTQYF. The V call is TRBV9, the J call TRBJ2-3; weak D call: TRBD2 (6 bases). Germline assignment: CDR1 SGDLS and CDR2 YYNGEE. Trimming pared 0 bases from V and 0 bases from J, leaving 11 bases between. This CDR3 spans 16 amino acids.

This chain uses TRBV7-9 with TRBJ2-7; possibly TRBD2 for D (5 bases). The CDR3 is 13 residues long. Germline assignment: CDR1 SEHNR and CDR2 FQNEAQ (reference sequence). Trimming took 1 base from V and 6 from J, leaving 10 bases between them. This CDR3 reads CASSLGGLAEQYF. In DNA form, the CDR3 reads TGTGCCAGCAGCTTAGGAGGGCTAGCCGAGCAGTACTTC.

The chain uses TRBV7-3 and TRBJ2-7, with D possibly TRBD1 on 5 matching bases. The germline gives CDR1 SGHTA, CDR2 FQGTGA. This CDR3 has 13 residues. The ends were cut back, 5 bases at V and 3 bases at J, with 11 bases in the middle. The CDR3 region is CASSVGQGYEQYF. The CDR3 bases are TGTGCCAGCAGCGTTGGGCAGGGCTACGAGCAGTACTTC. The entire variable domain, with the rest obtained from reference TRBV7-3 and TRBJ2-7, is as follows: GAGVSQTPSNKVTEKGKYVELRCDPISGHTALYWYRQSLGQGPEFLIYFQGTGAADDSGLPNDRFFAVRPEGSVSTLKIQRTERGDSAVYLCASSVGQGYEQYFGPGTRLTVT.

The CDR3 here is CASSYSGGGSGGEQFF. CDR3 DNA sequence: TGTGCCAGCAGTTACTCAGGGGGCGGGAGTGGGGGTGAGCAGTTCTTC. The genes are TRBV6-5 and TRBJ2-1; D may match TRBD1 or TRBD2 (7 bases each). There are 16 residues in the CDR3. CDR1 and CDR2 (germline): MNHEY, SVGAGI. Trimming took off 0 bases at V and 9 bases at J, with 18 bases between the two ends.

The rearrangement joins TRBV7-9 to TRBJ2-5, with 9 bases that match TRBD2. The better agreement between TRBJ2-7 and the DNA end casts doubt on the J call. This CDR3 has 15 amino acids. CDR1 and CDR2 (germline): SEHNR, FQNEAQ (reference sequence). The CDR3 DNA sequence: TGTGCCAGCAGCAACGGACTAGCGATCACCTACGAGCAGTACTTC. It encodes CASSNGLAITYEQYF.

The V gene is TRBV27, the J gene TRBJ2-7; D possibly uses TRBD1 or TRBD2 (5 bases each). V was clipped by 1 base and J by 2 bases, with 12 bases between them. The germline V gene has CDR1 MNHEY and CDR2 SMNVEV (reference sequence). The CDR3 sequence is 15 residues long. The CDR3 loop is CASSLLGERTYEQYF. The CDR3 DNA follows: TGTGCCAGCAGTTTATTGGGGGAGAGGACCTACGAGCAGTACTTC.

V usage is TRBV5-4 and J usage is TRBJ1-1; 7 positions match TRBD1. From germline, CDR1 is SGHNT and CDR2 YYREEE (reference sequence). This CDR3 spans 15 amino acids. V lost 5 bases, J lost 6 bases, and 13 bases stayed unmatched. The CDR3 coding sequence is TGTGCCAGCAGTTCGGATACAGGGGAGAGGGCTGAAGCTTTCTTT. It encodes CASSSDTGERAEAFF.

The chain is built from TRBV9 and TRBJ2-1; D may match TRBD1 or TRBD2 (6 bases each). Between the trimmed V and J ends, which lost 6 bases and 6 bases, there was a span of 19 bases. In germline, CDR1 is SGDLS, CDR2 YYNGEE. This CDR3 is 15 amino acids long. CDR3 nucleotide sequence: TGTGCCAGCACCCCCGGGGGCTCGCCTCTCAATGAGCAGTTCTTC. This encodes CASTPGGSPLNEQFF.

This clone has just one count. The chain recombines TRBV7-8 with TRBJ1-5; TRBD1 agrees at 8 bases. V dropped 6 bases and J dropped 4; count of bases not matched to a gene: 8. The CDR3 sequence is 15 residues long. Per germline, CDR1 SGHVS and CDR2 FQNEAQ. CDR3 region: CASRPQGDRNQPQHF. CDR3 nucleotides: TGTGCCAGCAGACCCCAGGGGGACAGGAATCAGCCCCAGCATTTT.

With respect to this clone: Other DNA sequences in the same sample also yield this CDR3. This rearrangement joins TRBV28 to TRBJ2-1; D is uncertain. V was trimmed by 4 bases and J by 7 bases, leaving 5 bases between them. The CDR3 loop spans 11 amino acids. In germline, CDR1 is MDHEN, CDR2 SYDVKM. Here the CDR3 reads CASSYSNEQFF. The CDR3 nucleotides read TGTGCCAGCAGTTACAGTAATGAGCAGTTCTTC.

This clone showed up just once. The chain combines TRBV28 with TRBJ2-3; TRBD1 might be the D (6 bases). Per germline, CDR1 MDHEN and CDR2 SYDVKM. Trimming took 4 bases from V and 4 from J, leaving 15 bases between them. This CDR3 has 15 residues. This chain's CDR3 is CASSSYQAGADTQYF. CDR3 nucleotide sequence: TGTGCCAGCAGTTCCTACCAGGCAGGGGCAGATACGCAGTATTTT. Combining the CDR3 with reference TRBV28 and TRBJ2-3 gives the whole variable domain DVKVTQSSRYLVKRTGEKVFLECVQDMDHENMFWYRQDPGLGLRLIYFSYDVKMKEKGDIPEGYSVSREKKERFSLILESASTNQTSMYLCASSSYQAGADTQYFGPGTRLTVL.